This T cell receptor (beta chain) derives from a study of response to subunit inactivated influenza vaccine (dated by TCRdb to 2016 to 2019). Describing the broader study: To follow how T cells responded to a trivalent subunit inactivated influenza vaccine, the researchers relied on deep quantitative profiling of the T cell receptor repertoire.

Sample time point, as interpreted from the label and publication: approximately 47 days after influenza vaccine administration. The library was built by means of RT-PCR. Sequencer: Illumina HiSeq 2500. The public reads were reprocessed in TCRdb via fastp at Q25 and MiXCR, keeping in-frame beta chains. Identical CDR3 protein sequences are pooled into one entry, listed with their most common genes and DNA. The table for this sample lists hundreds of thousands of distinct CDR3 sequences; 9.5% to 13% of them were counted only once. Around 12% of the sample comes from the top ten. As for this clonotype: The clone's antigen remains unknown. No quality values exist for individual bases; no much larger clone is one base distant.

The CDR3 runs 13 amino acids, cysteine and phenylalanine included. Just the 39-base CDR3 DNA is kept, in frame starting at base 1. V gives up 5 bases and J gives up 7 bases, and the segment between their germline ends measures 15 bases. CDR1 DFQATT and CDR2 SNEGSKA were looked up in the germline V gene (reference sequence). On the study overall, not on this receptor specifically: According to the authors, only a limited number of new T cells may be recruited by each seasonal influenza vaccination.

The sample here was PBMCs from blood, taken about 40 days after vaccination. This TCR came from a man aged 45-65 years who received an inactivated influenza vaccine. Donor details come from another sample of the same person, matched by shared clones. Rearrangement joined TRBV20-1 to TRBJ2-1; the D gene is perhaps TRBD1 or TRBD2, as each covers 5 bases. For the CDR3, the sequence is CSARDLSGNEQFF. The DNA sequence reads TGCAGTGCTCGGGACCTCTCGGGGAATGAGCAGTTCTTC.